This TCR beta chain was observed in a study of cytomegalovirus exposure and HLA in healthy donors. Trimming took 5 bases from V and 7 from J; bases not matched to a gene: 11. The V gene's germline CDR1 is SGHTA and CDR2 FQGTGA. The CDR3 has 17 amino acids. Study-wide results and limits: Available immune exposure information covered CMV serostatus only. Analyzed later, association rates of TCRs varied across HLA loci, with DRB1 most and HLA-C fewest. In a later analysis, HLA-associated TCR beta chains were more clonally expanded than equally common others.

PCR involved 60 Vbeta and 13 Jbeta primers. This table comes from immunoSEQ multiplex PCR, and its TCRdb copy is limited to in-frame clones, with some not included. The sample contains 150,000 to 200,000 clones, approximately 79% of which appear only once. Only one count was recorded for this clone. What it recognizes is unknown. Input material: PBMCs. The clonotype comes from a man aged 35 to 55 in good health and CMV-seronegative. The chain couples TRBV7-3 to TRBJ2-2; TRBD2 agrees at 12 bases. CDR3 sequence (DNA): TGTGCCAGCAGCCTGACCCTAGCGGGGGGGCTGTTCGGGGAGCTGTTTTTT. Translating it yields CASSLTLAGGLFGELFF.